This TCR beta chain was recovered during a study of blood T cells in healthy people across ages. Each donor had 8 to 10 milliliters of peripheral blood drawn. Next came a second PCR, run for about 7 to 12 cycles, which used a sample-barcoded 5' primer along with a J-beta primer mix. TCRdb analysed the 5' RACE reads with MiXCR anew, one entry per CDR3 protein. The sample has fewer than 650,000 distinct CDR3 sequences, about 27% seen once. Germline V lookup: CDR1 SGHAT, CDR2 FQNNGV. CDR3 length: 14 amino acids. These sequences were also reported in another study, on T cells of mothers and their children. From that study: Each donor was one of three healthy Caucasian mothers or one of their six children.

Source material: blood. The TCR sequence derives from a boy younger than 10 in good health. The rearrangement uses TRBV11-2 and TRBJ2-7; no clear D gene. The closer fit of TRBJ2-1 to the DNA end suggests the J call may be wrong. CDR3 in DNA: TGTGCCAGCAGCTTAATTCCCCTGTTTGGTGAGCAGTTCTTC. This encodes CASSLIPLFGEQFF.